The 8 T cell receptor beta chains below all came from one sample that was sequenced in a study of blood T cell repertoires in COVID-19. This table comes from immunoSEQ multiplex PCR, and its TCRdb copy is limited to in-frame clones, with some not included. The sample contains hundreds of thousands of clones, approximately 85% of which appear only once. Sequenced input: PBMCs or T cells enriched from blood (not recorded which). The receptors originated from a woman younger than 45 who had recovered from COVID-19.

The chain combines TRBV30 with TRBJ2-2, with TRBD1 matching over 9 bases. V was pared by 5 bases and J by 13 bases, with 2 bases of the junction left unmatched. Germline values: CDR1 GTSNPN, CDR2 SVGIG (reference sequence). CDR3 length equals 10 residues. Here the CDR3 DNA reads TGTGCCTGGGGGACAGGGAGGCTGTTTTTT. Protein product: CAWGTGRLFF.

The rearrangement links TRBV27 to TRBJ2-6, with a tentative D call TRBD1 (6 bases). Trimming removed 5 bases from V and 13 bases from J, with 15 bases in between. Germline V CDR1 and CDR2: MNHEY, SMNVEV (reference sequence). The length of the CDR3 is 13 residues. The CDR3 coding sequence is TGTGCCAGCAGTGCCACAGGGCCCCGTGTCCTGACTTTC. It codes for CASSATGPRVLTF.

The rearrangement links TRBV20-1 to TRBJ2-5; unclear D gene. CDR1 is DFQATT and CDR2 is SNEGSKA in the germline V gene (reference sequence). The CDR3 runs 11 residues. Written as DNA, the CDR3 is TGCAGCACGGAGTACCAAGAGACCCAGTACTTC. As protein: CSTEYQETQYF.

There are a few counts of this clone. The chain uses TRBV5-5 and TRBJ1-1; D is unresolved. Germline V gene data show CDR1 as SGHKS and CDR2 as YYEKEE (reference sequence). The V end was cut by 4 bases, the J end by 8 bases, with 15 bases between. This CDR3 has 13 residues. The CDR3, as DNA: TGTGCCAGCAGCCCCGAGGCCTCAATGGAAGCTTTCTTT. Its translation is CASSPEASMEAFF.

The J gene is TRBJ2-7, the V gene TRBV2; 7 bases align to TRBD1. V was clipped by 7 bases and J by 3 bases; unmatched bases: 12. In germline, CDR1 is SNHLY, CDR2 FYNNEI. The CDR3 extends over 15 amino acids. The CDR3 sequence: CASKSQLGTDYEQYF. CDR3 coding DNA: TGTGCCAGCAAAAGCCAGCTCGGGACAGACTACGAGCAGTACTTC.

This chain uses TRBV2 with TRBJ1-5; D not resolved. Germline V lookup: CDR1 SNHLY, CDR2 FYNNEI. The CDR3 extends over 13 amino acids. V lost 7 bases and J lost 7, with 14 bases in between. The CDR3 loop reads CASTRKDVQPQHF. The CDR3 nucleotides are TGTGCCAGCACCAGGAAAGACGTCCAGCCCCAGCATTTT.

The chain has TRBV12-2 and TRBJ2-2; the table's D call of TRBD1 was not tested on the DNA. TRBV12-2 is flagged as a pseudogene. The CDR3 loop spans 20 amino acids. CDR3 residues: CASRSTSGSGTVQNTGELFF. The CDR3 DNA reads TGTGCAAGTCGCTCCACCTCAGGCTCCGGGACAGTCCAGAACACCGGGGAGCTGTTTTTT.

CDR3 nucleotides: TGTGCCAGCAGCCAGCCCCCCCGCGTAGAAACCGGGGAGCTGTTTTTT. Its protein product is CASSQPPRVETGELFF. This rearrangement joins TRBV3-1 (or the pseudogene TRBV3-2) to TRBJ2-2; D not resolved. V was trimmed by 3 bases and J by 5 bases, leaving 16 bases between them. Germline CDR1 reads LGHDT; CDR2 reads YNNKEL (reference sequence). CDR3 size: 16 residues.